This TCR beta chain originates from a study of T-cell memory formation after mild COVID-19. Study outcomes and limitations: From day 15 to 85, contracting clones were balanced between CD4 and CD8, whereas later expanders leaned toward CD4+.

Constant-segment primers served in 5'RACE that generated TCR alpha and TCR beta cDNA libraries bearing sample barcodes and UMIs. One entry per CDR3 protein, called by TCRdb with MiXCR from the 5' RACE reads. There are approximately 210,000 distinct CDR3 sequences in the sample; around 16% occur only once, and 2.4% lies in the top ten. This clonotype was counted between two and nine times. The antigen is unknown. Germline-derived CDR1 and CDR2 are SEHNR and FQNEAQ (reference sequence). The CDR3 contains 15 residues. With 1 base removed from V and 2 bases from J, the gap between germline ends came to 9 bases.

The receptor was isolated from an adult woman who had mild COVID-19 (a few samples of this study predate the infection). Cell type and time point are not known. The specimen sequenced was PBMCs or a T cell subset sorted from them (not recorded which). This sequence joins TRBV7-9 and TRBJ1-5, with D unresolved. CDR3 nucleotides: TGTGCCAGCAGCTTAGACAGATGGGGCAATCAGCCCCAGCATTTT. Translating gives CASSLDRWGNQPQHF.